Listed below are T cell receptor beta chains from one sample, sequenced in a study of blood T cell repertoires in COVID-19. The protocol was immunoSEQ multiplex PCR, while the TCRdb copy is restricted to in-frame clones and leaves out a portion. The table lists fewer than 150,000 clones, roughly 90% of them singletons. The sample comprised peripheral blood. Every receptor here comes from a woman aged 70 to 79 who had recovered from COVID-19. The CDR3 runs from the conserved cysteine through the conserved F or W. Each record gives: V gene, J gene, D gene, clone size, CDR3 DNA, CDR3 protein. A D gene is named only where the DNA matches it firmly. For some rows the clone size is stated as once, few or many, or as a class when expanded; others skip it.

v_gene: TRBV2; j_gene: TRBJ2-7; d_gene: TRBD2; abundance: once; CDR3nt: TGTGCCAGCACGGCTAGCGGGAGAAGCGAGCAGTACTTC; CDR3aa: CASTASGRSEQYF
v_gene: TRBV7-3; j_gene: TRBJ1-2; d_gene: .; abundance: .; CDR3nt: TGTGCCAGCAGCCCCGGGGGGGGCGGCTATGGCTACACCTTC; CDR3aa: CASSPGGGGYGYTF
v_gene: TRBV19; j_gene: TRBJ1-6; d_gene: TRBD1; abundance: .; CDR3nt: TGTGCCAGTAGTATTGGACAGGGCGCTTTGGTTTCACCCCTCCACTTT; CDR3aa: CASSIGQGALVSPLHF
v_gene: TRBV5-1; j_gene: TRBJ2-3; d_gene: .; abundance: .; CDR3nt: TGCGCCAGCGGTCGGGCAGATACGCAGTATTTT; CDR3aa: CASGRADTQYF
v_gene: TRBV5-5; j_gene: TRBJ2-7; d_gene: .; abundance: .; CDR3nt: TGTGCCAGCAGCTTGAATGAACTCTACGAGCAGTACTTC; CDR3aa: CASSLNELYEQYF
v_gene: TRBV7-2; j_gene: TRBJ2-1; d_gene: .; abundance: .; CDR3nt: TGTGCCAGCAGCGGCAGACTAGGTTTTAACAATGAGCAGTTCTTC; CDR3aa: CASSGRLGFNNEQFF
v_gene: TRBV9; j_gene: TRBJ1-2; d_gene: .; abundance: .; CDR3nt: TGTGCCAGCAGCGTATTGGGTCCGGGTCCCCATGGCTACACCTTC; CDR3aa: CASSVLGPGPHGYTF
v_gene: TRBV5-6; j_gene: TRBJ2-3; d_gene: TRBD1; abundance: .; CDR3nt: TGTGCCAGCAGCTTGCTGGGGACAGGGCGGTGGGATACGCAGTATTTT; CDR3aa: CASSLLGTGRWDTQYF
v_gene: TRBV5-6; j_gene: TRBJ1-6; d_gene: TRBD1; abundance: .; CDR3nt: TGTGCCAGCAGCTTCGGGTTAAGGGGGCTGGATTCACCCCTCCACTTT; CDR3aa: CASSFGLRGLDSPLHF
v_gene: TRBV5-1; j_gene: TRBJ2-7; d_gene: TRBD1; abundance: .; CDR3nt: TGCGCCAGCAGCTTGGGGGGACAGGGCTCGTACGAGCAGTACTTC; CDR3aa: CASSLGGQGSYEQYF
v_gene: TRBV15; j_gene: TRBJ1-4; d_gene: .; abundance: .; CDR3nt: TGTGCCACCAGCAGAGCACAGGGAGTTGAAAAACTGTTTTTT; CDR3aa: CATSRAQGVEKLFF
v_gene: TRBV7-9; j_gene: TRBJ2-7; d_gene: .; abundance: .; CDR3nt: TGTGCCAGCAGTGAAGGTCCAGCGATCTACGAGCAGTACTTC; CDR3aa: CASSEGPAIYEQYF
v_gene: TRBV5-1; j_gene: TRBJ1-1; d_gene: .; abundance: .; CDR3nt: TGCGCCAGCAGCTCGAACCAGGGTACTGAAGCTTTCTTT; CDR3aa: CASSSNQGTEAFF
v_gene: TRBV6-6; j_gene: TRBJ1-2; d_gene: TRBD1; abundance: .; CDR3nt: TGTGCCAGCAGTTACCAGGGGGAAAACTATGGCTACACCTTC; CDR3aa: CASSYQGENYGYTF
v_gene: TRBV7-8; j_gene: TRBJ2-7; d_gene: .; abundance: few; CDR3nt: TGTGCCAGCAGCTTAGCGGGACAACGCTACGAGCAGTACTTC; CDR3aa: CASSLAGQRYEQYF
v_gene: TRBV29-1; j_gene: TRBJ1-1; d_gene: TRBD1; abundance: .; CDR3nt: TGCAGCGGGGGGGACAGGGAATACGGTGAAGCTTTCTTT; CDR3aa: CSGGDREYGEAFF
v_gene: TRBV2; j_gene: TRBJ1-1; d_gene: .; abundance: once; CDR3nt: TGTGCCAGCATTTTGAAGAGAACTGAAGCTTTCTTT; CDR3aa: CASILKRTEAFF
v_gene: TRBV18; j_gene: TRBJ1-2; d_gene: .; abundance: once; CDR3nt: TGTGCCAGCTCACCAACTAACTCCCTAGGGGATGGCTACACCTTC; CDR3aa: CASSPTNSLGDGYTF
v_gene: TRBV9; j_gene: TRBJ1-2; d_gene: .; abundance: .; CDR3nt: TGTGCCAGCAGCGTAGCCCCCGACAGCCTTTTGGGTGGCTACACCTTC; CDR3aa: CASSVAPDSLLGGYTF
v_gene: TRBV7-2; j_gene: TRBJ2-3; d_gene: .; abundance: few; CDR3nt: TGTGCCAGCAGCTTAACGGGGGTTACAGATACGCAGTATTTT; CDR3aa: CASSLTGVTDTQYF
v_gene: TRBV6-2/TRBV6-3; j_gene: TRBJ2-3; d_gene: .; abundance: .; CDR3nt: TGTGCCAGCAGTTACTCGGCCCTTACAGATACGCAGTATTTT; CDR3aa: CASSYSALTDTQYF
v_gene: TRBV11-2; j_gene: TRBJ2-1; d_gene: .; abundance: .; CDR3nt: TGTGCCAGCAGCTTAGAGCTAGTCGATGAGCAGTTCTTC; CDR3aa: CASSLELVDEQFF
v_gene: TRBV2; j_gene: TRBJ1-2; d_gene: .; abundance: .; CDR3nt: TGTGCCAGCAGCCTAGACAGTAACTATGGCTACACCTTC; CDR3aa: CASSLDSNYGYTF
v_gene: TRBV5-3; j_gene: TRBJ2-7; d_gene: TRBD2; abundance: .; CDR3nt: TGTGCCAGAAGCTTGCCTCCGACTAGCGGGGGCTACGAGCAGTACTTC; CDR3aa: CARSLPPTSGGYEQYF
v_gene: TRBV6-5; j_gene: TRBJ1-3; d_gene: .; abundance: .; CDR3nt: TGTGCCAGCACCCCGAGGGAATCTGGAAACACCATATATTTT; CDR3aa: CASTPRESGNTIYF
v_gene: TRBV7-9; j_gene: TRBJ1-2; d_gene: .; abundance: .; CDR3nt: TGTGCCAGCAGCTTAGTTCCCCTGGGGGCTTACGGCTACACCTTC; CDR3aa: CASSLVPLGAYGYTF
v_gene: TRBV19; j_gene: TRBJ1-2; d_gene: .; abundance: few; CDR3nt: TGTGCCAGTAGTCTAATACAGGGCGGCTACACCTTC; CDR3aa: CASSLIQGGYTF
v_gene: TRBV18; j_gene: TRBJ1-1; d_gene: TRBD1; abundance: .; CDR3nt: TGTGCCAGCTCAGGGCAGGGGGGTCTGTCCCTCAACACTGAAGCTTTCTTT; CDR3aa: CASSGQGGLSLNTEAFF
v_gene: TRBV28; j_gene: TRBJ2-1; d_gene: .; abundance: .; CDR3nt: TGTGCCAGCAGTTTTCCGCAGGGCGGTGAGTCCTACAATGAGCAGTTCTTC; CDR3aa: CASSFPQGGESYNEQFF
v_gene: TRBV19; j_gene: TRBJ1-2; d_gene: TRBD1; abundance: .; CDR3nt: TGTGCCAGTAGCACCTGGGCCAGGGGGCTTGAGGGCTACACCTTC; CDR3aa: CASSTWARGLEGYTF
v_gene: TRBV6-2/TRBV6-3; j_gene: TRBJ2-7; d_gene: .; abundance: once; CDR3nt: TGTGCCAGCAGCACTACTAGCCTTCAGCTACTAGCCTTC; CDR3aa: CASSTTSLQLLAF
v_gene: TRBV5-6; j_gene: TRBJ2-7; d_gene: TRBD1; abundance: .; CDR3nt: TGTGCCAGCAGCCCCGGGACAGGGAGGCCCCATTCCTACGAGCAGTACTTC; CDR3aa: CASSPGTGRPHSYEQYF
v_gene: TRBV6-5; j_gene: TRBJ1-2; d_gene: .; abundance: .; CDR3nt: TGTGCCAGCAGCGCCAGCGGGGGCCCCTATGGCTACACCTTC; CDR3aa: CASSASGGPYGYTF
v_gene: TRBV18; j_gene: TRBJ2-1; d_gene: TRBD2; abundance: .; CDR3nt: TGTGCCAGCTCACCACAACTAGCGGACAATGAGCAGTTCTTC; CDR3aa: CASSPQLADNEQFF
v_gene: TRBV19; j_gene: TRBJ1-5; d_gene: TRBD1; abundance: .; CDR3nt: TGTGCCAGTAGTACGGGACAGGGATTCAATCAGCCCCAGCATTTT; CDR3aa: CASSTGQGFNQPQHF
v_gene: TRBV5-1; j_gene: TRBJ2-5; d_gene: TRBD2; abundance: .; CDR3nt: TGCGCCAGCAGCGTGGGACTAGCGGGGTCCCTATGGGAGACCCAGTACTTC; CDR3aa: CASSVGLAGSLWETQYF
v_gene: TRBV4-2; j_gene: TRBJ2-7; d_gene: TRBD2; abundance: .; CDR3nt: TGTGCCAGCAGCCCGGGACTAGCGGGGTACGAGCAGTACTTC; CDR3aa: CASSPGLAGYEQYF
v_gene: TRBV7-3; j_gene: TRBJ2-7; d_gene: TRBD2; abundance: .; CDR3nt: TGTGCCAGCAGCTTTGCTAGCGGGAGCGGTTACGAGCAGTACTTC; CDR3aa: CASSFASGSGYEQYF
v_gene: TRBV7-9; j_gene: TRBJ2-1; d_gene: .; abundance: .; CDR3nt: TGTGCCAGCAGCAAGCAGGTTGATAATAGTGAGCAGTTCTTC; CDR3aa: CASSKQVDNSEQFF
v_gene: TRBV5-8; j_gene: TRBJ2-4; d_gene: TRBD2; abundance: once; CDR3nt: TGTGCCAGCAGACTTAGACGAGCGGGAGACATTCAGTACTTC; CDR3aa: CASRLRRAGDIQYF
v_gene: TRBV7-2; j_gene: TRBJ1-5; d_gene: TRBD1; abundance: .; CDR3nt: TGTGCCAGCAGCTTTAAGGGACAGAATCAGCCCCAGCATTTT; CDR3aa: CASSFKGQNQPQHF
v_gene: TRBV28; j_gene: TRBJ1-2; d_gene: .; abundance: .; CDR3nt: TGTGCCAGCAGCCCGCCCCGGGGCTATGGCTACACCTTC; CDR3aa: CASSPPRGYGYTF
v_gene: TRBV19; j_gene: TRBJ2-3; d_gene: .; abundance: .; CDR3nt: TGTGCCAGTACCGACGGTCCTGGATGGGCTACGCAGTATTTT; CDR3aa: CASTDGPGWATQYF
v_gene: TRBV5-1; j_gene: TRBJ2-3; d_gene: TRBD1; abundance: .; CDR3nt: TGCGCCAGCAGCCCCCGGGACAGGCTCACAGATACGCAGTATTTT; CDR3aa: CASSPRDRLTDTQYF
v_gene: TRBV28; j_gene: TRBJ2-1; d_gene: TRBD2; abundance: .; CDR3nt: TGTGCCAGCTATCGGGGGAGCGGGAGTATCAATGAGCAGTTCTTC; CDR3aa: CASYRGSGSINEQFF